The 28 T cell receptor beta chains below all came from one sample that was sequenced in a study of blood T cell repertoires in COVID-19. The table came from immunoSEQ multiplex PCR; TCRdb's copy has only in-frame clones and leaves some out. The sample lists under 200,000 clones; around 84% were seen once. Sequenced material: peripheral blood. The receptors here all came from a woman in her 70s with COVID-19, enrolled during active disease.

The chain couples TRBV19 to TRBJ1-5; a weak D match, TRBD1 (5 bases). Trimming stripped 3 bases from V and 6 bases from J, with 15 bases between. The CDR3 runs 15 residues. Germline V gene data show CDR1 as LNHDA and CDR2 as SQIVND (reference sequence). Here the CDR3 DNA reads TGTGCCAGTAGTATCTACGGGGGAGAGGGTCAGCCCCAGCATTTT. Its protein is CASSIYGGEGQPQHF.

V is TRBV18 and J is TRBJ1-6; D is unclear. This CDR3 comprises 13 residues. Germline V gives CDR1 KGHSH, CDR2 LQKENI. V lost 6 bases to trimming and J lost 11 bases, with 14 bases between them. In nucleotides, the CDR3 is TGTGCCAGCTCGCCCAGTGGGGAGGCACCCCTCCACTTT. Protein sequence: CASSPSGEAPLHF.

The chain has TRBV9 and TRBJ2-2, with 8 nucleotides matching TRBD1. The CDR3 is 19 residues long. Unmatched junction bases numbered 13, after V lost 3 bases and J lost 0 bases. Germline values: CDR1 SGDLS, CDR2 YYNGEE. CDR3 amino acids: CASSGYSVPDRANTGELFF. The CDR3 coding sequence is TGTGCCAGCAGCGGATACTCCGTGCCGGACAGGGCGAACACCGGGGAGCTGTTTTTT.

This rearrangement joins TRBV11-3 to TRBJ2-3; the match to TRBD2 covers 16 bases. CDR1 is SGHNT and CDR2 is YENEEA in the germline V gene. The CDR3 length is 17 residues. V trimming: 5 bases; J trimming: 2 bases; junction bases outside the gene matches: 4. CDR3 in DNA: TGTGCCAGCAGCCCGGGACTAGCGGGAGGGGCCACAGATACGCAGTATTTT. Protein: CASSPGLAGGATDTQYF.

The rearrangement joins TRBV4-1 to TRBJ1-3, with D maybe TRBD1 (6 bases). With 0 bases removed from V and 5 bases from J, the gap between germline ends came to 14 bases. Germline CDR1 is MGHRA and CDR2 is YSYEKL. This CDR3 has 16 amino acids. DNA of the CDR3: TGCGCCAGCAGCCAAGATATAAGAGGGGGAAGAAACACCATATATTTT. This encodes CASSQDIRGGRNTIYF.

The genes are TRBV6-5 and TRBJ2-7, with D perhaps matching TRBD2 (5 bases). Germline values: CDR1 MNHEY, CDR2 SVGAGI. V was shortened by 6 bases and J by 3 bases, with 9 bases between the two germline ends. The CDR3 loop spans 12 amino acids. DNA of the CDR3: TGTGCCAGCAGCCAAGAGGGCTACGAGCAGTACTTC. Translated: CASSQEGYEQYF.

V usage is TRBV5-1 and J usage is TRBJ2-5, with 7 bases that match TRBD1. From germline, CDR1 is SGHRS and CDR2 YFSETQ. This CDR3 spans 15 amino acids. V lost 0 bases to trimming and J lost 2 bases; unmatched junction nucleotides: 4. CDR3 nucleotide sequence: TGCGCCAGCAGCTTGGTTGGGGGACAGCAAGAGACCCAGTACTTC. Translated: CASSLVGGQQETQYF.

The CDR3 nucleotides are TGTGCCAGCAGTTCCTGGGACTTCTATGGCTACACCTTC. Amino acid sequence: CASSSWDFYGYTF. The chain couples TRBV5-6 to TRBJ1-2; TRBD1 is a possible D gene (5 bases). There are 13 residues in the CDR3. V was trimmed by 5 bases and J by 4 bases, leaving 12 bases between them. CDR1 is SGHDT, CDR2 YYEEEE, per germline.

The gene calls are TRBV28 and TRBJ1-2, with no clear D. The CDR3 sequence is 16 residues long. V was cut by 5 bases and J by 3 bases, with 19 bases left in between. Germline V lookup: CDR1 MDHEN, CDR2 SYDVKM. The CDR3 sequence is CASSILDRRGYYGYTF. CDR3 DNA: TGTGCCAGCAGTATATTGGACCGCAGAGGGTACTATGGCTACACCTTC.

The chain recombines TRBV6-5 with TRBJ1-6; a weak D match, TRBD1 (5 bases). V was trimmed by 5 bases and J by 9 bases, leaving 17 bases between them. Germline CDR1 reads MNHEY; CDR2 reads SVGAGI. The CDR3 length is 15 residues. In DNA form, the CDR3 reads TGTGCCAGCAGTATTCAGGGTGGGGTGAGTTCACCCCTCCACTTT. This gives the protein CASSIQGGVSSPLHF.

This clone was counted once. J is TRBJ1-2 and V is TRBV5-1; perhaps TRBD1 as D (6 bases). V lost 5 bases and J lost 4, with 15 bases in between. CDR3 size: 14 residues. From germline, CDR1 is SGHRS and CDR2 YFSETQ. CDR3 DNA: TGCGCCAGCAGGTCACCGGACAGACCCTATGGCTACACCTTC. It codes for CASRSPDRPYGYTF.

The chain is built from TRBV7-9 and TRBJ2-5; 9 bases line up with TRBD2. V trimming: 2 bases; J trimming: 2 bases; junction bases outside the gene matches: 3. CDR3 length: 15 amino acids. From germline, CDR1 is SEHNR and CDR2 FQNEAQ (reference sequence). CDR3 in amino acids: CASSLPAGGQETQYF. The CDR3 bases are TGTGCCAGCAGCTTACCAGCGGGGGGACAAGAGACCCAGTACTTC. The full variable domain, in which reference TRBV7-9 and TRBJ2-5 provide the parts outside the CDR3, is DTGVSQNPRHKITKRGQNVTFRCDPISEHNRLYWYRQTLGQGPEFLTYFQNEAQLEKSRLLSDRFSAERPKGSFSTLEIQRTEQGDSAMYLCASSLPAGGQETQYFGPGTRLLVL.

The genes are TRBV28 and TRBJ1-1; 7 nucleotides align to TRBD1. This CDR3 spans 12 amino acids. Germline V gives CDR1 MDHEN, CDR2 SYDVKM. The trim removed 8 bases at V and 5 bases at J, leaving 5 bases unmatched. In DNA, the CDR3 is TGTGCCAGCTACAGGGGTCGAACTGAAGCTTTCTTT. This encodes CASYRGRTEAFF.

This chain links TRBV15 with TRBJ1-6; possible D gene TRBD1, 6 bases. Germline CDR1 is LNHNV and CDR2 is YYDKDF (reference sequence). V was clipped by 1 base and J by 10 bases, with 11 bases between them. This CDR3 has 14 amino acids. The CDR3 here is CATSRVAGVSPLHF. The CDR3 DNA reads as TGTGCCACCAGCAGAGTGGCAGGGGTGTCACCCCTCCACTTT.

The CDR3: CASSYAPLGGVDTQYF. The CDR3 DNA reads TGTGCCAGCAGTTACGCCCCTTTGGGAGGAGTAGATACGCAGTATTTT. The J gene is TRBJ2-3, the V gene TRBV6-6, with D possibly matching TRBD2 (6 bases). From germline, CDR1 is MNHNY and CDR2 SVGAGI (reference sequence). V shed 2 bases and J shed 5 bases, with 17 bases lying between them. The CDR3 is 16 amino acids.

The CDR3 DNA is TGCGCCAGCAGCCAACAGGGGACTGAAGCTTTCTTT. Its translation is CASSQQGTEAFF. V gene TRBV4-1 combines with J gene TRBJ1-1, with TRBD1 as a possible D gene (6 bases). Germline-derived CDR1 and CDR2 are MGHRA and YSYEKL. Trimming removed 2 bases at V and 5 bases at J, with 6 bases between. CDR3 length: 12 residues.

CDR3 sequence reads: CASSFGAPDTF. CDR3 nucleotide sequence: TGCGCCAGCAGCTTCGGAGCCCCTGACACCTTC. This rearrangement joins TRBV5-1 to TRBJ1-2; D gene unclear. V was cut by 2 bases and J by 12 bases, with 11 bases left in between. This CDR3 spans 11 amino acids. The V gene's germline CDR1 is SGHRS and CDR2 YFSETQ.

The CDR3 sequence is CASSALAGGPETQYF. The CDR3 DNA follows: TGCGCCAGCAGCGCACTGGCGGGAGGGCCTGAGACCCAGTACTTC. V is TRBV5-1 and J is TRBJ2-5; TRBD2 aligns across 9 bases. Germline V gene data show CDR1 as SGHRS and CDR2 as YFSETQ. The CDR3 contains 15 residues. Losses at the gene ends were 4 bases for V and 5 bases for J; bases not matched to a gene: 9.

This sequence joins TRBV12-5 and TRBJ1-1, with TRBD1 identical over 7 bases. This CDR3 has 14 residues. From germline, CDR1 is LGHNT and CDR2 FRNRAP. Losses at the gene ends were 5 bases for V and 6 bases for J; bases not matched to a gene: 9. CDR3 sequence reads: CASGPGTVFPEAFF. CDR3 sequence (DNA): TGTGCTAGTGGTCCCGGGACAGTATTCCCTGAAGCTTTCTTT.

The chain combines TRBV28 with TRBJ2-1; possibly TRBD1 for D (6 bases). V lost 8 bases and J lost 7, with 15 bases in between. This CDR3 has 13 amino acids. Germline assignment: CDR1 MDHEN and CDR2 SYDVKM. CDR3 sequence reads: CASVPGERNEQFF. CDR3 bases: TGTGCCAGCGTCCCAGGGGAGAGGAATGAGCAGTTCTTC.

The genes are TRBV21-1 and TRBJ2-5; TRBD1, as called in the table, went unchecked against the DNA. TRBV21-1 is designated a pseudogene. The CDR3 covers 16 residues. The CDR3 DNA reads TGTGCCAGCAGCGATAGGACAGGGGGTATCCAAGAGACCCAGTACTTC. As protein: CASSDRTGGIQETQYF.

This clone was seen only once. Its ends do not fully match the called genes, so a read error is possible. The chain links TRBV11-2 to TRBJ1-6; 10 bases fit TRBD1. The CDR3 covers 15 residues. The germline CDR1 and CDR2 sequences are SGHAT and FQNNGV. CDR3 DNA: TGTGCCAGCAGCTTAGATGGACGGGGCGGGACAGGGGCCCGCTTT. Translation: CASSLDGRGGTGARF.

This clone was seen only a few times. This chain links TRBV19 with TRBJ2-5, with a possible D match to TRBD2 (6 bases). The germline V and J ends were trimmed by 0 bases and 7 bases, with 12 bases remaining between them. Germline loops: CDR1 LNHDA, CDR2 SQIVND (reference sequence). The CDR3 consists of 14 residues. The CDR3 sequence is CASSIEGGVGTQYF. For the CDR3, the DNA is TGTGCCAGTAGTATAGAGGGAGGCGTCGGGACCCAGTACTTC.

This clone was observed a few times. The chain employs TRBV4-1 and TRBJ1-4; 8 bases line up with TRBD1. This CDR3 region has 16 residues. Germline CDR1 and CDR2: MGHRA and YSYEKL. V was pared by 0 bases and J by 6 bases, with 6 bases of the junction left unmatched. This chain's CDR3 is CASSQDPQGADEKLFF. Written as DNA, the CDR3 is TGCGCCAGCAGCCAAGATCCGCAGGGGGCAGATGAAAAACTGTTTTTT.

V gene TRBV6-5 combines with J gene TRBJ2-3, with D perhaps matching TRBD2 (5 bases). This CDR3 is built from 14 residues. In germline, CDR1 is MNHEY, CDR2 SVGAGI. With 0 bases removed from V and 10 bases from J, the gap between germline ends came to 14 bases. The CDR3 loop reads CASSYSFPGIAQYF. The CDR3 DNA is TGTGCCAGCAGTTACTCGTTTCCGGGAATCGCGCAGTATTTT.

CDR3 sequence reads: CSIRDGSETQYF. The CDR3 bases are TGCAGCATCCGGGACGGGAGTGAGACCCAGTACTTC. The J gene is TRBJ2-5, the V gene TRBV29-1; D may be TRBD2 (6 bases). CDR1 SQVTM and CDR2 ANQGSEA come from the germline V gene. The CDR3 has 12 residues. V was shortened by 8 bases and J by 5 bases, with 15 bases between the two germline ends. Combining the CDR3 with reference TRBV29-1 and TRBJ2-5 gives the whole variable domain SAVISQKPSRDICQRGTSLTIQCQVDSQVTMMFWYRQQPGQSLTLIATANQGSEATYESGFVIDKFPISRPNLTFSTLTVSNMSPEDSSIYLCSIRDGSETQYFGPGTRLLVL.

This chain joins TRBV6-5 and TRBJ2-7; D might be TRBD2 (5 bases). Germline CDR1 reads MNHEY; CDR2 reads SVGAGI. This CDR3 has 13 amino acids. The V end lost 0 bases, the J end lost 5 bases, and 8 bases lay between the germline ends. The CDR3 bases are TGTGCCAGCAGTTACTCGGTCGGGGACGAGCAGTACGTC. It is translated as CASSYSVGDEQYV.

The chain is built from TRBV10-3 and TRBJ1-3; weak D call: TRBD1 (5 bases). CDR1 and CDR2 (germline): ENHRY, SYGVKD. The CDR3 has 13 amino acids. Trimming shortened V by 8 bases and J by 4 bases, and 12 bases separated the two germline ends. In DNA, the CDR3 is TGTGCCATCCAGGGTCTATCAGGAAACACCATATATTTT. Protein sequence: CAIQGLSGNTIYF.